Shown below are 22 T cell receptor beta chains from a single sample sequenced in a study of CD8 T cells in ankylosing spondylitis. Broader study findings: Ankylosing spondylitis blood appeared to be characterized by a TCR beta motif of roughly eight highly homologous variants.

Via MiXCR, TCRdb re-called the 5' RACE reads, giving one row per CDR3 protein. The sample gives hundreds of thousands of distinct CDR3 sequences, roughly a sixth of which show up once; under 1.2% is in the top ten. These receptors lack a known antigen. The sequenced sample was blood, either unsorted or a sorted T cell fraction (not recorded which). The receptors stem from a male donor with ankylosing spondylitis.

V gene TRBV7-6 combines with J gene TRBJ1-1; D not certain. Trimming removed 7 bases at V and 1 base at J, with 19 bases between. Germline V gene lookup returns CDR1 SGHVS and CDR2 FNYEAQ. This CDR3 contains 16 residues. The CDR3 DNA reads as TGTGCCAGCACCTACCGGGAGCCAGGCCCGAACACTGAAGCTTTCTTT. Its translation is CASTYREPGPNTEAFF.

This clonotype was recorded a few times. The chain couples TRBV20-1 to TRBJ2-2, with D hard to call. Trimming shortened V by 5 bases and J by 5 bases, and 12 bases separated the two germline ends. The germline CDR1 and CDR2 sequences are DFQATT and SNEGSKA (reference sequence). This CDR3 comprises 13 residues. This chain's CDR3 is CSAPLSVTGELFF. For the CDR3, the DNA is TGCAGTGCTCCTTTATCAGTGACCGGGGAGCTGTTTTTT.

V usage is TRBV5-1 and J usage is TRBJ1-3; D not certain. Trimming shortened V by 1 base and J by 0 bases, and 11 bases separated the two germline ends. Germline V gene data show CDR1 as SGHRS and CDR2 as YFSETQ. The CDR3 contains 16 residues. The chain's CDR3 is CASSLMWGGSGNTIYF. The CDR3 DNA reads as TGCGCCAGCAGCTTGATGTGGGGAGGCTCTGGAAACACCATATATTTT.

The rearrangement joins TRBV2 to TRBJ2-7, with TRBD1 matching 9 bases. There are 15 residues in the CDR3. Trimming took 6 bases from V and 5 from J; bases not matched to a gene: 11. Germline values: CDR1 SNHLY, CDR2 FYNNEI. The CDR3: CASSGWGQGADEQYF. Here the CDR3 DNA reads TGTGCCAGCAGCGGATGGGGACAGGGTGCAGACGAGCAGTACTTC.

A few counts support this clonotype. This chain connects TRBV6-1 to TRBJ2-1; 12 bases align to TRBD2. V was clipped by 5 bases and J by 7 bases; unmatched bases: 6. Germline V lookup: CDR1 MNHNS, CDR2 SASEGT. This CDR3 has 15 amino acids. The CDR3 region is CASSTTSGSWNEQFF. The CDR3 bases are TGTGCCAGCAGTACGACTAGCGGGAGTTGGAATGAGCAGTTCTTC.

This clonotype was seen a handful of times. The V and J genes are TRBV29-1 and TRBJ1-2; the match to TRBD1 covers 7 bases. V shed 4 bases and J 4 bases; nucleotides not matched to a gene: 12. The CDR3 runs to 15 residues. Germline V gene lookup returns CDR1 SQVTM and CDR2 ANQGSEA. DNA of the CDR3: TGCAGCGTTGGTAAGCCGACCGGGACAGTCTATGGCTACACCTTC. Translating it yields CSVGKPTGTVYGYTF.

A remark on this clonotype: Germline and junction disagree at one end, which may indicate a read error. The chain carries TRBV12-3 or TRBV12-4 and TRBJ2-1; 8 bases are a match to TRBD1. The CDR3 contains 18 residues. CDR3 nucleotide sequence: TGTACCAGCAGTCCCTCAAGGACAGGGTCAAGCTCCTACAATGAGCAGTTCTTC. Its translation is CTSSPSRTGSSSYNEQFF.

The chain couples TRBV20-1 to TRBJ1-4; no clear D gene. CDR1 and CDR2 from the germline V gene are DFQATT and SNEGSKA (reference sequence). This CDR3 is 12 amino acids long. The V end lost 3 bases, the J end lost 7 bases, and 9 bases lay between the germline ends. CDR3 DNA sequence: TGCAGTGCTAGGCCAGGCGGTGAAAAACTGTTTTTT. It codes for CSARPGGEKLFF.

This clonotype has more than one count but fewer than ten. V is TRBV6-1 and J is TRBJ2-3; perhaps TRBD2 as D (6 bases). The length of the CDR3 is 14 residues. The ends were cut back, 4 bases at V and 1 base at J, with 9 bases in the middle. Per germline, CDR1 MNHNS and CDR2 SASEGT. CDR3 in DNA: TGTGCCAGCAGTGGGGCGGGGCGCACAGATACGCAGTATTTT. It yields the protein CASSGAGRTDTQYF.

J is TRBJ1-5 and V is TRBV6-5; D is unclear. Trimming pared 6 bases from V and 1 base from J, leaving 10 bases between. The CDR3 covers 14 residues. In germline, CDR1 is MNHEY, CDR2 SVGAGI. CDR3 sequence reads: CASSYYTSNQPQHF. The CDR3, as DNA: TGTGCCAGCAGCTATTATACGAGCAATCAGCCCCAGCATTTT.

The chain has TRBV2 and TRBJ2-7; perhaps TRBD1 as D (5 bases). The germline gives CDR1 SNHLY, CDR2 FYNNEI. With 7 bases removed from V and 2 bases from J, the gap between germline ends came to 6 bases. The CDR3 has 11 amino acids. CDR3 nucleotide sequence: TGTGCCAGCAAGGACACCTACGAGCAGTACTTC. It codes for CASKDTYEQYF.

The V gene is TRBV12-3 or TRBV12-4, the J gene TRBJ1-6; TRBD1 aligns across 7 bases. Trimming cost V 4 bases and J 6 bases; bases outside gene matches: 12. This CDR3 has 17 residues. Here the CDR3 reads CASSSNNRGGGNSPLHF. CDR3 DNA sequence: TGTGCCAGCAGTTCTAATAACAGGGGTGGGGGTAATTCACCCCTCCACTTT.

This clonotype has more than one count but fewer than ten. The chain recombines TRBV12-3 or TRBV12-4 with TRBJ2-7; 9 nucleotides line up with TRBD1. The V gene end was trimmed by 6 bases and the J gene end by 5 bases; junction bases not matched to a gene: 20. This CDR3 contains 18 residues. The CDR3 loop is CASRYGRTGTGSSNEQYF. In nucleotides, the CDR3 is TGTGCCAGCAGATATGGACGAACCGGGACAGGGAGTTCCAACGAGCAGTACTTC.

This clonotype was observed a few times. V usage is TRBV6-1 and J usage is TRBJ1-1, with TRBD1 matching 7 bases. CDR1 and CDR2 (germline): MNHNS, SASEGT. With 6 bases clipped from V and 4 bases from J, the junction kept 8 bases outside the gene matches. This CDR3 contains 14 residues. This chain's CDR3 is CASSRGGVATEAFF. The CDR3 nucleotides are TGTGCCAGCAGCCGAGGGGGCGTTGCCACTGAAGCTTTCTTT.

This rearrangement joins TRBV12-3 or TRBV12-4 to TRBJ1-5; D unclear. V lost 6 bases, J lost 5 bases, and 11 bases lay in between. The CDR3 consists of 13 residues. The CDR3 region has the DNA TGTGCCAGCAGGGTGGAGGGCGATCAGCCCCAGCATTTT. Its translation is CASRVEGDQPQHF.

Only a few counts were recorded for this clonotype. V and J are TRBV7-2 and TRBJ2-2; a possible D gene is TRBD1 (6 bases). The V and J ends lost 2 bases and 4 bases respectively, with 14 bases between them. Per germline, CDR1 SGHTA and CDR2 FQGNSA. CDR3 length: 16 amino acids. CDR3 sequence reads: CASSLRSGVPTGELFF. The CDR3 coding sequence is TGTGCCAGCAGCTTAAGGTCAGGGGTCCCCACCGGGGAGCTGTTTTTT.

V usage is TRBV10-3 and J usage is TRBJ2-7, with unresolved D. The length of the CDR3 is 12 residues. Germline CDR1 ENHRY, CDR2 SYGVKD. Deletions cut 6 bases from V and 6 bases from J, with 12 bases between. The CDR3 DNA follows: TGTGCCATCAGCTCAATGGGGTCCGAGCAGTACTTC. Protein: CAISSMGSEQYF.

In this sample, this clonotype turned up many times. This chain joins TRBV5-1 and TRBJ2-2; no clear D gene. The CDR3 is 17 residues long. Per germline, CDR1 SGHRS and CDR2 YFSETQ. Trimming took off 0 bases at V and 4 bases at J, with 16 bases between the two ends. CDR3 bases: TGCGCCAGCAGCTTGGAAGGGAAAACCATCGGCACCGGGGAGCTGTTTTTT. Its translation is CASSLEGKTIGTGELFF. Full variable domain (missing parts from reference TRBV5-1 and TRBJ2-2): KAGVTQTPRYLIKTRGQQVTLSCSPISGHRSVSWYQQTPGQGLQFLFEYFSETQRNKGNFPGRFSGRQFSNSRSEMNVSTLELGDSALYLCASSLEGKTIGTGELFFGEGSRLTVL.

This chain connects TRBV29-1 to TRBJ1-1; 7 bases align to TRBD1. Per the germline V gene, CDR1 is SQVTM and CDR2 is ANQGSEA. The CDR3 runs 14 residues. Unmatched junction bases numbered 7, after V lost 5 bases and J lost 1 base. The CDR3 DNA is TGCAGCGTTTTAAGACAGGGAAAGAACACTGAAGCTTTCTTT. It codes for CSVLRQGKNTEAFF.

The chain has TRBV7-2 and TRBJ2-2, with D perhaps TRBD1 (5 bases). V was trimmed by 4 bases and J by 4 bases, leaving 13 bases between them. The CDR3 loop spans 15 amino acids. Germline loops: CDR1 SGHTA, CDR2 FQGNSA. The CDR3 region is CASSSTQGGTGELFF. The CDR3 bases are TGTGCCAGCAGCTCGACTCAGGGTGGCACCGGGGAGCTGTTTTTT.

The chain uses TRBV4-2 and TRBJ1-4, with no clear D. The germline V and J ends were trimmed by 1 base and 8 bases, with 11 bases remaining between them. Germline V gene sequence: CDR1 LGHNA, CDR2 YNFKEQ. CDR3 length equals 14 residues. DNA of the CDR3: TGTGCCAGCAGCCAAGGCGCAGGCTGGGAAAAACTGTTTTTT. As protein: CASSQGAGWEKLFF.

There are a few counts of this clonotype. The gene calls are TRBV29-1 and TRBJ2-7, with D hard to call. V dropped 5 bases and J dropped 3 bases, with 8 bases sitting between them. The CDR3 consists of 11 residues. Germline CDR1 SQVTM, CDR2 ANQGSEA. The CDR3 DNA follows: TGCAGCGTTAGTGGTGACTACGAGCAGTACTTC. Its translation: CSVSGDYEQYF.